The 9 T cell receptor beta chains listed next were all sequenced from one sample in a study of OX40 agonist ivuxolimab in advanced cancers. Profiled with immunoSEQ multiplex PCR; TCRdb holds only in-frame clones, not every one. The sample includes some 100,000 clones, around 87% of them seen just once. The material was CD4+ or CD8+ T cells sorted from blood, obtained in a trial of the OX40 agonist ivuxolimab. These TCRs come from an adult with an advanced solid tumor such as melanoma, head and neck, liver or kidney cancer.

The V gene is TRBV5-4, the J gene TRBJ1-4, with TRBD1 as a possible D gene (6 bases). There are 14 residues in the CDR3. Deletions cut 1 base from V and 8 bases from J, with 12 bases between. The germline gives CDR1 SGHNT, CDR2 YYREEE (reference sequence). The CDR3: CASSLKQGGEKLFF. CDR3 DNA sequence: TGTGCCAGCAGCTTGAAACAGGGAGGAGAAAAACTGTTTTTT.

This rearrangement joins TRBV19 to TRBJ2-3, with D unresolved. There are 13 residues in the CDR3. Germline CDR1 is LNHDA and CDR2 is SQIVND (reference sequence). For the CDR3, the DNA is TGTGCTACCCAAAGGGTGCGCACAGATACGCAGTATTTT. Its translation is CATQRVRTDTQYF.

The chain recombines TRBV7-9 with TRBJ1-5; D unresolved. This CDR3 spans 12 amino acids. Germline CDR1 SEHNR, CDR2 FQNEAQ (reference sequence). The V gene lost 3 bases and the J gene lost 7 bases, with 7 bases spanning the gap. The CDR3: CASSFSDQPQHF. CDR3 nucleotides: TGTGCCAGCAGCTTTTCAGACCAGCCCCAGCATTTT.

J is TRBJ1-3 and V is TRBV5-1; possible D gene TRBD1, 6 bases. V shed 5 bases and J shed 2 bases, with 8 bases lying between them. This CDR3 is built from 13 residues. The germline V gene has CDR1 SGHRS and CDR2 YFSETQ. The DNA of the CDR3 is TGCGCCAGCAGTAAGGGGGCTGGAAACACCATATATTTT. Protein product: CASSKGAGNTIYF.

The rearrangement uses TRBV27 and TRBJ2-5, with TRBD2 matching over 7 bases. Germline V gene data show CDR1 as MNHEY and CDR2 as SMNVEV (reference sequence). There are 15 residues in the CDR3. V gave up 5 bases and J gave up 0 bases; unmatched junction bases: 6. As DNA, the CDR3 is TGTGCCAGCAGTGACGCGGGAGTGTACCAAGAGACCCAGTACTTC. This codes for CASSDAGVYQETQYF.

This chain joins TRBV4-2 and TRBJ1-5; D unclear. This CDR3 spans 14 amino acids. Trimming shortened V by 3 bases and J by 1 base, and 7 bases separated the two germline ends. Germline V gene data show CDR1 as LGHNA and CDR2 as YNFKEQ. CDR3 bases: TGTGCCAGCAGCCAGGCTGGCAGCAATCAGCCCCAGCATTTT. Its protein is CASSQAGSNQPQHF.

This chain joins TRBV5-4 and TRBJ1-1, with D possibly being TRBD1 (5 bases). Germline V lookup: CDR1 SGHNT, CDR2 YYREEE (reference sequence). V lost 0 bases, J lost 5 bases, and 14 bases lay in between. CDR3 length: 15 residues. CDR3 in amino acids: CASSLDVGDRTEAFF. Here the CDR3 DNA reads TGTGCCAGCAGCTTGGATGTAGGGGATCGGACTGAAGCTTTCTTT. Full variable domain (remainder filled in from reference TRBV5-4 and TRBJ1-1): ETGVTQSPTHLIKTRGQQVTLRCSSQSGHNTVSWYQQALGQGPQFIFQYYREEENGRGNFPPRFSGLQFPNYSSELNVNALELDDSALYLCASSLDVGDRTEAFFGQGTRLTVV.

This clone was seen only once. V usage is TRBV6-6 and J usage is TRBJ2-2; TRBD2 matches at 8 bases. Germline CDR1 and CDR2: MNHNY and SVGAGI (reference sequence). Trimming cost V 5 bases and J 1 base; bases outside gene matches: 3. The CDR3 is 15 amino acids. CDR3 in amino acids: CASSPLAVNTGELFF. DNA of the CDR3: TGTGCCAGCAGTCCACTAGCGGTGAACACCGGGGAGCTGTTTTTT.

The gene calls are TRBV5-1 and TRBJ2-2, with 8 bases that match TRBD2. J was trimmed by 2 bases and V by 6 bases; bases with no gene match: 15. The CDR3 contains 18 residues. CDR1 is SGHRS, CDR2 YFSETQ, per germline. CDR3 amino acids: CASTGDSGGALNTGELFF. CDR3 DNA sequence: TGCGCCAGCACGGGAGATTCCGGGGGGGCCTTAAACACCGGGGAGCTGTTTTTT.